This TCR beta chain derives from a study of long-term antiretroviral therapy in people with HIV. This was the immunoSEQ v3.0 assay at survey level. Assay used: immunoSEQ multiplex PCR; TCRdb lists only in-frame clones, some missing. The sample consists of just under 30,000 clones, about nine tenths of them appearing once. The specimen comprised unsorted PBMCs, sampled roughly 5 years before starting antiretroviral therapy. The receptor comes from a man aged 50 to 59 with HIV.

The CDR3 nucleotides read TGTGCCAGCAGCGTAGCGATCGGCCGCCAGCAGTACTTC. Residues: CASSVAIGRQQYF. This chain uses TRBV9 with TRBJ2-7; D is unresolved. The ends were cut back, 0 bases at V and 8 bases at J, with 12 bases in the middle. Germline loops: CDR1 SGDLS, CDR2 YYNGEE. CDR3 length equals 13 residues.